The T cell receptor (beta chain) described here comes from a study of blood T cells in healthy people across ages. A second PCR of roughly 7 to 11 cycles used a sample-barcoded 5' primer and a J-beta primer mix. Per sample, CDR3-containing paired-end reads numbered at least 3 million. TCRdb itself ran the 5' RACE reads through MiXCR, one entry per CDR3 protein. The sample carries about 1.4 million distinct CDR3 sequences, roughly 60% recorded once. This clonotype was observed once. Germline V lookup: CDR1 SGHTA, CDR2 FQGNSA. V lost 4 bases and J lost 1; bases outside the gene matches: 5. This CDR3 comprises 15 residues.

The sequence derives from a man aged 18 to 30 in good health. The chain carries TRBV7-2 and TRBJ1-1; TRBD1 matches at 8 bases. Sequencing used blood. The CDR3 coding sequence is TGTGCCAGCAGCTCGGGACAGGCCAGGAACACTGAAGCTTTCTTT. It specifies CASSSGQARNTEAFF. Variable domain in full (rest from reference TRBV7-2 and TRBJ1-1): GAGVSQSPSNKVTEKGKDVELRCDPISGHTALYWYRQSLGQGLEFLIYFQGNSAPDKSGLPSDRFSAERTGGSVSTLTIQRTQQEDSAVYLCASSSGQARNTEAFFGQGTRLTVV.